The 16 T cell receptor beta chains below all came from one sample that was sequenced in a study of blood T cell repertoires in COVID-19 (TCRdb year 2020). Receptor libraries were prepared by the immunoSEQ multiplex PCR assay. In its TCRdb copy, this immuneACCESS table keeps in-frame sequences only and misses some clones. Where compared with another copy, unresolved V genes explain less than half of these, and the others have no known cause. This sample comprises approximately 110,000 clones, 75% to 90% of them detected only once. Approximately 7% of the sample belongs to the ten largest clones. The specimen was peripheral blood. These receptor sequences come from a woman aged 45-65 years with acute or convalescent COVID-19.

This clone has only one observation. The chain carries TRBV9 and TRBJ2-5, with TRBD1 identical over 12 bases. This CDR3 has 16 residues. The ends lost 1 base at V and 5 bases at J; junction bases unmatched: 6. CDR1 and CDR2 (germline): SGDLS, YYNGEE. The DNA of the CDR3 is TGTGCCAGCAGCGTAAGAGGGACAGGGGGCACGGAGACCCAGTACTTC. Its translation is CASSVRGTGGTETQYF.

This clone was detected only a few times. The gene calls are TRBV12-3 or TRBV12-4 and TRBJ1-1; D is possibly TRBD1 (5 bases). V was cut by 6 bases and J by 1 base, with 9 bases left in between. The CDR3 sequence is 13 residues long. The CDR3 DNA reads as TGTGCCAGCAGCCAACAGGCGAACACTGAAGCTTTCTTT. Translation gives CASSQQANTEAFF.

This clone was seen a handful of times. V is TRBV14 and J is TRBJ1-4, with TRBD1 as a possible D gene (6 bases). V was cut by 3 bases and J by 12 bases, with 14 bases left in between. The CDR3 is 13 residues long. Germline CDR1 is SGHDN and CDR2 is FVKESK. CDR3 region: CASSHPQGRELFF. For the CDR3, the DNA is TGTGCCAGCAGCCATCCACAGGGACGGGAACTGTTTTTT.

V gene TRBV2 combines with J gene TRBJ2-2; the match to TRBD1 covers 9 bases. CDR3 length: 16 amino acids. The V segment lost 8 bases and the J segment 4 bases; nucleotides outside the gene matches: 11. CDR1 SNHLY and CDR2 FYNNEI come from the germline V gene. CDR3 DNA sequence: TGTGCCAGCCGGGACAGGGCCTCCCCGAGCACCGGGGAGCTGTTTTTT. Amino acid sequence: CASRDRASPSTGELFF.

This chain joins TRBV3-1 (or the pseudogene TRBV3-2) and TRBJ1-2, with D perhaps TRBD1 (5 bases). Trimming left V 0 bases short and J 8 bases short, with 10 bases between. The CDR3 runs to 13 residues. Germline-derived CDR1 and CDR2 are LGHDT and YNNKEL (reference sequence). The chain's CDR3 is CASSQDIGGGYTF. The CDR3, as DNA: TGTGCCAGCAGCCAAGATATTGGGGGGGGCTACACCTTC.

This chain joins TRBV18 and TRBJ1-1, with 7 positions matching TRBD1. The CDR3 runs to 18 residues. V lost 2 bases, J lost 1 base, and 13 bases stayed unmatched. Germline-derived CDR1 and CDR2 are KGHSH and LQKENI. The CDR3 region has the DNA TGTGCCAGCTCACCATTAACCTTATCGGGGACAGCGAACACTGAAGCTTTCTTT. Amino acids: CASSPLTLSGTANTEAFF.

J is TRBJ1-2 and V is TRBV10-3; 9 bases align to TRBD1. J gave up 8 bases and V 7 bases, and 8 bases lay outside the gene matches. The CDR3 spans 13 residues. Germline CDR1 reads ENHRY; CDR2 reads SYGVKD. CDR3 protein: CAITEQGAGGYTF. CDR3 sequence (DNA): TGTGCCATCACTGAACAGGGGGCAGGGGGCTACACCTTC.

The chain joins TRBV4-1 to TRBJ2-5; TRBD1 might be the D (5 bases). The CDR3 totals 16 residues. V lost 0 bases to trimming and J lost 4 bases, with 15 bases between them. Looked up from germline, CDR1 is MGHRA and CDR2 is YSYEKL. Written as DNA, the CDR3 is TGCGCCAGCAGCCAAGAGGGATGGGGCGGCGGAGAGACCCAGTACTTC. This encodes CASSQEGWGGGETQYF.

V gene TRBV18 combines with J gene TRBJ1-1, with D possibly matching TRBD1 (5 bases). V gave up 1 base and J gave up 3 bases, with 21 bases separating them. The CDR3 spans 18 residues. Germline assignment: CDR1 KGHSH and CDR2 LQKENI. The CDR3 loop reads CASSPRIRGGGEDTEAFF. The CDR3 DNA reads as TGTGCCAGCTCACCACGGATACGGGGGGGAGGAGAAGACACTGAAGCTTTCTTT.

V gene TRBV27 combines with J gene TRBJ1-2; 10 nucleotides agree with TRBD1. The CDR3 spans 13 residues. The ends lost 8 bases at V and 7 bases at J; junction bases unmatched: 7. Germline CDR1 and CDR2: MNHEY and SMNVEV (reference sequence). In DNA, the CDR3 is TGTGCCAGCTGGGGGACAGGGGCTCCTGGCTACACCTTC. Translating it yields CASWGTGAPGYTF.

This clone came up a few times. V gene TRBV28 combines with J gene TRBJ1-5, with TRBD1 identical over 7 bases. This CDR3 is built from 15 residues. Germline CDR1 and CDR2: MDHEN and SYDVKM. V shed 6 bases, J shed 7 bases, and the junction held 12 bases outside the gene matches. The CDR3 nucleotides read TGTGCCAGCAGCCCTACTCAGACAGGGTACCAGCCCCAGCATTTT. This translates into CASSPTQTGYQPQHF.

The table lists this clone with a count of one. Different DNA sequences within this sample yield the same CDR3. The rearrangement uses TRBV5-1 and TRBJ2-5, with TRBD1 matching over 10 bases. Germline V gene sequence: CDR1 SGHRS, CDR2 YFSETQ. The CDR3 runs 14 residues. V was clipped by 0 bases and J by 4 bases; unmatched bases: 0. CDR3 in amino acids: CASSLGTGGETQYF. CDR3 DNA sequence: TGCGCCAGCAGCTTGGGGACAGGGGGAGAGACCCAGTACTTC.

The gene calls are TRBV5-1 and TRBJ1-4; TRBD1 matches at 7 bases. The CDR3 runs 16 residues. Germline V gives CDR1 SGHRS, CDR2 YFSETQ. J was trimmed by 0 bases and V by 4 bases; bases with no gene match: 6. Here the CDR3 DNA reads TGCGCCAGCAGCCTTGGGACAGCAGCAACTAATGAAAAACTGTTTTTT. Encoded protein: CASSLGTAATNEKLFF.

The CDR3 protein is CASSLAGGQGTQYF. The CDR3, as DNA: TGTGCCAGCAGCTTAGCCGGGGGGCAGGGTACGCAGTATTTT. The genes are TRBV7-7 and TRBJ2-3, with D possibly being TRBD2 (7 bases). Germline CDR1 SSHAT, CDR2 FNYEAQ (reference sequence). CDR3 length equals 14 residues. The V and J ends lost 0 bases and 8 bases respectively, with 12 bases between them.

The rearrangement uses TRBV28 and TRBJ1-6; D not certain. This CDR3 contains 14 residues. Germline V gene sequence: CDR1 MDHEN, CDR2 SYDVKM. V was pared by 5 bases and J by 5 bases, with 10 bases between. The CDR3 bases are TGTGCCAGCAGTGGCAGGATGAATAATTCACCCCTCCACTTT. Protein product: CASSGRMNNSPLHF.

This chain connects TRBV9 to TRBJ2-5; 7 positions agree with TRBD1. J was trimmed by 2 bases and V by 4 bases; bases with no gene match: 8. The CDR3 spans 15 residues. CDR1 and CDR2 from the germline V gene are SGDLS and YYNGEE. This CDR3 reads CASSPTGTEQETQYF. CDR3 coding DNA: TGTGCCAGCAGCCCCACCGGGACAGAACAAGAGACCCAGTACTTC.